The rows below give T cell receptor beta chains drawn from one sample of a study of blood T cell repertoires in COVID-19. Sequencing used immunoSEQ multiplex PCR; TCRdb keeps in-frame clones, though not all of them. Seen here are 250,000 to 300,000 clones, about 89% observed once, and the top ten hold around 12%. The specimen was peripheral blood. The receptor source for this set is a woman in her sixties with acute or convalescent COVID-19. The CDR3 runs from the conserved cysteine through the conserved F or W. A D gene is named only where the DNA matches it firmly. Clone size, where shown, is once, few, many, or a class for clones that have expanded.

V	D	size	J	DNA	CDR3
TRBV3-1/TRBV3-2	TRBD2	NA	TRBJ2-7	TGTGCCAGCAGCCAAGGTAGCGGGGGGGCCTACGAGCAGTACTTC	CASSQGSGGAYEQYF
TRBV28	NA	NA	TRBJ1-1	TGTGCCAGCAGTTCCCCGTTAGCTGCGGGGAACACTGAAGCTTTCTTT	CASSSPLAAGNTEAFF
TRBV15	NA	NA	TRBJ2-3	TGTGCCACCAGCAGAGATCTTAATACGCAGTATTTT	CATSRDLNTQYF
TRBV5-1	NA	NA	TRBJ2-1	TGCGCCAGCAGCTTGATGGGTCCACTGAGGGATGAGCAGTTCTTC	CASSLMGPLRDEQFF
TRBV11-2	TRBD1	NA	TRBJ2-3	TGTGCCAGCAGCTTAGGCGGGACAGGGATCACAGATACGCAGTATTTT	CASSLGGTGITDTQYF
TRBV30	NA	NA	TRBJ2-7	TGTGCCTGGGATAAAGGTGGGAGCTCCTACGAGCAGTACTTC	CAWDKGGSSYEQYF
TRBV19	NA	NA	TRBJ1-2	TGTGCCAGTATTCCCCGGCAGGGAAGGAGCTATGGCTACACCTTC	CASIPRQGRSYGYTF
TRBV19	TRBD2	NA	TRBJ2-1	TGTGCCAGTAAGCCGGGAGGACTCTTAGACGTTCAGTTCTTC	CASKPGGLLDVQFF
TRBV7-9	NA	NA	TRBJ2-2	TGTGCCAGCAGCTTAGCGCTAAGACCCCGCAGCGGCGGGGAGCTGTTTTTT	CASSLALRPRSGGELFF
TRBV29-1	NA	few	TRBJ1-2	TGCAGCGTCGGTGCCCGGCTCTTAACAGTAGACTATGGCTACACCTTC	CSVGARLLTVDYGYTF
TRBV6-5	TRBD1	once	TRBJ1-1	TGTGCCAGCACCAGAGGGGGCCGGAACACTGAAGCTTTCTTT	CASTRGGRNTEAFF
TRBV9	TRBD1	NA	TRBJ1-6	TGTGCCAGCAGCGTGGGACAGGGTGGCAATTCACCCCTCCACTTT	CASSVGQGGNSPLHF
TRBV28	NA	NA	TRBJ2-5	TGTGCCAGCAGTGAGTCCCACCAGACCCAGTACTTC	CASSESHQTQYF
TRBV5-4	TRBD1	NA	TRBJ1-6	TGTGCCAGCAGCTCGGGACAGCATAATTCACCCCTCCACTTT	CASSSGQHNSPLHF
TRBV7-9	NA	NA	TRBJ1-4	TGTGCCAGCAGCTTAGTAGAGAATGAAAAACTGTTTTTT	CASSLVENEKLFF
TRBV3-1/TRBV3-2	NA	NA	TRBJ1-6	TGTGCCAGCAGCCAAGGTGGGAGGGATTCACCCCTCCACTTT	CASSQGGRDSPLHF
TRBV7-2	TRBD1	few	TRBJ2-1	TGTGCCAGCAGCTCCGGCGGGACAGGGGTCTCTGAGCAGTTCTTC	CASSSGGTGVSEQFF
TRBV18	TRBD1	once	TRBJ1-1	TGTGCCAGCTCCCAGGCGAGGGGGCCCAACACTGAAGCTTTCTTT	CASSQARGPNTEAFF
TRBV9	NA	once	TRBJ1-1	TGTGCCAGCAGCTCTACCCGGGGAGGGGACACTGAAGCTTTCTTT	CASSSTRGGDTEAFF
TRBV6-2/TRBV6-3	NA	NA	TRBJ1-2	TGTGCCAGCAGTTCCCAGAGACAGGCCTTTGGCTACACCTTC	CASSSQRQAFGYTF
TRBV11-1	TRBD1	NA	TRBJ2-1	TGTGCCAGCAGCTCCCCGGGACAGGGTAACAATGAGCAGTTCTTC	CASSSPGQGNNEQFF
TRBV5-1	NA	NA	TRBJ1-3	TGCGCCAGCAGCACTATTGTAGGGGCGAGAAACACCATATATTTT	CASSTIVGARNTIYF
TRBV11-2	TRBD1	NA	TRBJ2-3	TGTGCCAGCAGCTCCCCAAGGACAGGGATCATTGCGTATTTT	CASSSPRTGIIAYF
TRBV2	TRBD1	NA	TRBJ2-1	TGTGCCACCGCCTCAACAGCAGGGGGCGCTGAGCAGTTCTTC	CATASTAGGAEQFF
TRBV7-9	TRBD1	NA	TRBJ2-6	TGTGCCAGCAGCTTACGGGACAGGGAAGAGGCTGGGGCCAACGTCCTGACTTTC	CASSLRDREEAGANVLTF
TRBV19	NA	NA	TRBJ2-4	TGTGCCAGTAGTACCCCGCTAGAGTCAGCCAAAAACATTCAGTACTTC	CASSTPLESAKNIQYF
TRBV10-3	TRBD1	NA	TRBJ1-2	TGTGCCATCAGTGAATCACAGGGGGTCGATGGCTACACCTTC	CAISESQGVDGYTF
TRBV7-3	NA	NA	TRBJ2-1	TGTGCCAGCAGCGCCGCGGCGAGTACCTACAATGAGCAGTTCTTC	CASSAAASTYNEQFF
TRBV14	NA	NA	TRBJ2-3	TGTGCCAGCAGCCAAGGGAGAGGAGATACGCAGTATTTT	CASSQGRGDTQYF
TRBV4-3	NA	NA	TRBJ1-1	TGCGCCAGCAGCCATGCCGGGAGTACTGAAGCTTTCTTT	CASSHAGSTEAFF
TRBV2	NA	NA	TRBJ2-2	TGTGCCAGCAGTGAAGGGGTAGCGGTGAACACCGGGGAGCTGTTTTTT	CASSEGVAVNTGELFF
TRBV3-1/TRBV3-2	TRBD2	NA	TRBJ2-5	TGTGCCAGCAGGCCTAGCGGGGGTGGTGAGACCCAGTACTTC	CASRPSGGGETQYF
TRBV19	NA	NA	TRBJ2-1	TGTGCCAGTAGACCGTCCCTGAGGGCTTACAATGAGCAGTTCTTC	CASRPSLRAYNEQFF
TRBV27	NA	NA	TRBJ2-1	TGTGCCAGCAGTTTTACCGACAGCTCCTACAATGAGCAGTTCTTC	CASSFTDSSYNEQFF
TRBV14	TRBD2	NA	TRBJ2-7	TGTGCCAGCAGCCACGCTAGCGGGAGGGGATACGAGCAGTACTTC	CASSHASGRGYEQYF
TRBV27	NA	NA	TRBJ1-2	TGTGCCAGCAGTTCCGTGGGGAGACTATTCTATGGCTACACCTTC	CASSSVGRLFYGYTF
TRBV6-5	TRBD2	NA	TRBJ2-3	TGTGCCAGCAGTACAGCGGGGCACGGCACAGATACGCAGTATTTT	CASSTAGHGTDTQYF
TRBV5-5	TRBD2	NA	TRBJ2-3	TGTGCCAGCAGCTTCAGCGGGACTCACACAGATACGCAGTATTTT	CASSFSGTHTDTQYF
TRBV7-2	NA	NA	TRBJ2-5	TGTGCCAGCAGCCCATATGACACTTACCAAGAGACCCAGTACTTC	CASSPYDTYQETQYF
TRBV6-5	NA	NA	TRBJ1-3	TGTGCCAGCAGTTATGCCCCGGGATCCTCTGGAAACACCATATATTTT	CASSYAPGSSGNTIYF
TRBV19	TRBD2	NA	TRBJ2-3	TGTGCCAGTACCCGACTAGCGGGAGATTTCGGGGATACGCAGTATTTT	CASTRLAGDFGDTQYF
TRBV7-8	NA	NA	TRBJ1-1	TGTGCCAGCAGCTTAGGTGCAGGAATGAACACTGAAGCTTTCTTT	CASSLGAGMNTEAFF
TRBV14	TRBD1	NA	TRBJ2-7	TGTGCCAGCAGCCAAGATGGCAGGGGGCGAACCTACGAGCAGTACTTC	CASSQDGRGRTYEQYF
TRBV27	NA	NA	TRBJ1-1	TGTGCCAGCAGGTCGCGGTGGAAGAACACTGAAGCTTTCTTT	CASRSRWKNTEAFF
TRBV12-3/TRBV12-4	NA	NA	TRBJ2-1	TGTGCCAGCACTCCCGGAGGTACGCAGTTCTTC	CASTPGGTQFF
TRBV6-1	NA	NA	TRBJ1-2	TGTGCCAGCAGTGAAGGGGGGCATGGCTACACCTTC	CASSEGGHGYTF
TRBV7-2	NA	NA	TRBJ1-3	TGTGCCAGCAGCTTAGGATTAAAACAGGGTAATGGAAACACCATATATTTT	CASSLGLKQGNGNTIYF
TRBV5-1	TRBD2	NA	TRBJ2-3	TGCGCCAGCAAACGGGGGGGAGATACAGATACGCAGTATTTT	CASKRGGDTDTQYF
TRBV28	NA	NA	TRBJ1-5	TGTGCCAGCAGTTTATTTCCGGGTTTTCCATTACACGGAGGAGGGGTAGTTAGCAATCAGCCCCAGCATTTT	CASSLFPGFPLHGGGVVSNQPQHF
TRBV5-1	TRBD1	NA	TRBJ1-2	TGCGCCAGCAGCTTAGGGACAGCCTATGGCTACACCTTC	CASSLGTAYGYTF
TRBV15	NA	NA	TRBJ2-5	TGTGCCACCAGCAGAGAAGAAGGGGTGGAGACCCAGTACTTC	CATSREEGVETQYF
TRBV13	NA	NA	TRBJ2-3	TGTGCCAGCAACTTTCGGCAGCGGGGCACAGATACGCAGTATTTT	CASNFRQRGTDTQYF
TRBV28	NA	NA	TRBJ2-5	TGTGCCAGCAGTTTCGACAGCCAAGAGACCCAGTACTTC	CASSFDSQETQYF
TRBV18	TRBD1	NA	TRBJ2-3	TGTGCCAGCTCACCATTCCAGGGGGCCTTTACAGATACGCAGTATTTT	CASSPFQGAFTDTQYF